Here is one T cell receptor (beta chain) with its context. Its matching antigen is unknown. This sample was taken from a study of blood T cells in healthy people across ages. The study, taken as a whole, reports: Per million T cells, TCR beta diversity dropped roughly linearly as age increased.

Next came a second PCR, run for roughly 7 to 12 cycles, which used a sample-barcoded 5' primer along with a J-beta primer mix. The template-switch adaptor, which had 12 random nucleotides, put a tag on each cDNA molecule. TCRdb reprocessed the 5' RACE reads via MiXCR and lists one record per CDR3 protein. The data show 760,000 or so distinct CDR3 sequences, around a quarter seen once. Separately, the same data were catalogued under a study of T cells of mothers and their children.

The sample was blood. This TCR derives from a boy aged 5-17 years in good health.

The CDR3 spells CSASRILKHEQYF. Written as DNA, the CDR3 is TGCAGTGCTAGTCGGATCCTAAAACACGAGCAGTACTTC. The gene calls are TRBV20-1 and TRBJ2-7, with unresolved D. The length of the CDR3 is 13 residues. V lost 3 bases and J 5 bases, leaving 14 bases between the germline ends. Germline lookup yields CDR1 DFQATT and CDR2 SNEGSKA (reference sequence).